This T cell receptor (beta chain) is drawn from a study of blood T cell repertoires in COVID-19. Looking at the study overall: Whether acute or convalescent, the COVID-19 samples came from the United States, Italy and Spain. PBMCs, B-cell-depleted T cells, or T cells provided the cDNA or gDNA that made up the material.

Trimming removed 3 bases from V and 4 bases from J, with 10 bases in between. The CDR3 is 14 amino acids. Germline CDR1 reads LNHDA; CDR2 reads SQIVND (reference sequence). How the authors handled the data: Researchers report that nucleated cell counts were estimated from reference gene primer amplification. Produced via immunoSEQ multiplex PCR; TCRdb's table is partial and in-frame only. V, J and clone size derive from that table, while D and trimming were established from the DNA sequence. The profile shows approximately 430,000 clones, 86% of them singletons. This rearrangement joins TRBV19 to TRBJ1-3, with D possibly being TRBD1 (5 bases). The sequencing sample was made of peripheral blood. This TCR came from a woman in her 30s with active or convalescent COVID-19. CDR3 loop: CASSIHQGGNTIYF. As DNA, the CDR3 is TGTGCCAGTAGTATCCACCAGGGAGGAAACACCATATATTTT.